This TCR beta chain stems from a study of blood T cell repertoires in COVID-19. In the study overall: Acute and convalescent COVID-19 samples came from the United States, Italy and Spain. Sample material is recorded as cDNA or gDNA derived from T cells, B-cell-depleted T cells, or PBMCs.

Only in-frame clones appear in the TCRdb table, and some are missing; sequencing was by immunoSEQ multiplex PCR. The sample carries hundreds of thousands of clones, roughly 88% recorded once. Participant ages covered about 18 to 95 years across about 25 US areas. This clonotype originated in a woman aged 45 to 65 who had recovered from COVID-19. Material for sequencing was PBMCs or T cells enriched from blood (not recorded which).

This CDR3 is CASNRDRGTEAFF. The CDR3 nucleotides read TGTGCCAGCAACCGGGACAGGGGGACTGAAGCTTTCTTT. V is TRBV11-3 and J is TRBJ1-1; 11 bases align to TRBD1. V lost 7 bases to trimming and J lost 5 bases; unmatched junction nucleotides: 3. The germline V gene has CDR1 SGHNT and CDR2 YENEEA. This CDR3 is built from 13 residues.